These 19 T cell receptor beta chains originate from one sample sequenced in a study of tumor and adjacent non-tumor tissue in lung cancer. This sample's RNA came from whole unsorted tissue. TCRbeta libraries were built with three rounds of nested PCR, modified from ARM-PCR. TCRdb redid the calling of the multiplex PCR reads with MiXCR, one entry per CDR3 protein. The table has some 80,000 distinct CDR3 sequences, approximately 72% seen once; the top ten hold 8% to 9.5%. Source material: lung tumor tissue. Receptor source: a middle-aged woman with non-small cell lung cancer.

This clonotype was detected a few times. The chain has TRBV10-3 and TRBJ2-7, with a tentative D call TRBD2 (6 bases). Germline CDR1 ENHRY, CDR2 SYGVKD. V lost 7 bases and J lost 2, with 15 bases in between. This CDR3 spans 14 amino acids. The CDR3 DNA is TGTGCCATCATGCGGGAACAACCTCCCTACGAGCAGTACTTC. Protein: CAIMREQPPYEQYF.

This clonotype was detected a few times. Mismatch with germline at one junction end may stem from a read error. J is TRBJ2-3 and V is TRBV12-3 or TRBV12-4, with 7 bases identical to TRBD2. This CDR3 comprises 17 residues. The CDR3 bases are TGTGCCGGCAGTGGAGGTCAGAGCGGGATTGACACAGATACGCAGTATTTT. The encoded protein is CAGSGGQSGIDTDTQYF.

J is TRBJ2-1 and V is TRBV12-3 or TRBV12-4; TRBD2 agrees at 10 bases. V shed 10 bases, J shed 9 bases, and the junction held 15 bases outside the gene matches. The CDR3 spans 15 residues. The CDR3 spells CANCGAGGHLGEQFF. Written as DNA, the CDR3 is TGTGCCAACTGCGGAGCGGGGGGGCATTTAGGTGAGCAGTTCTTC.

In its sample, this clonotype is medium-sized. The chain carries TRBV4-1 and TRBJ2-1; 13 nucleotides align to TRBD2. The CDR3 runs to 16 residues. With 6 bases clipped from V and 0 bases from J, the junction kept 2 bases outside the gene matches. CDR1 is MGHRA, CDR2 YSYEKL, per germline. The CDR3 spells CASRGLAGSSYNEQFF. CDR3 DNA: TGCGCCAGCAGGGGACTAGCGGGAAGCTCCTACAATGAGCAGTTCTTC.

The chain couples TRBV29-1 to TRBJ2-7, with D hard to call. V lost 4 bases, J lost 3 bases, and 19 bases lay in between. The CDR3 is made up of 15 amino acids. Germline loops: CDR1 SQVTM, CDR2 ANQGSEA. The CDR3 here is CSVGKESLTFYEQYF. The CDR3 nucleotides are TGCAGCGTTGGAAAGGAGAGTCTCACCTTCTACGAGCAGTACTTC.

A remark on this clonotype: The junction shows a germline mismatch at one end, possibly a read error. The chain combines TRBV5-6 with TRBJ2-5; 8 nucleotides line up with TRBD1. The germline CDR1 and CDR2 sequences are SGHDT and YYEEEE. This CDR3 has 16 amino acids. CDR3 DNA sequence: TGTGCCAGCAGCCCTGGGGCAGGGGGCTCGTTGAAGACTCAGTACTTC. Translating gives CASSPGAGGSLKTQYF.

Written as DNA, the CDR3 is TGTACCAGTAGCAGCCAAACAGGGGGCGGCACTGAAGCTTTCTTT. It translates to CTSSSQTGGGTEAFF. This rearrangement joins TRBV21-1 to TRBJ1-1; TRBD1, the D gene given by the table, was not confirmed from the DNA. TRBV21-1 corresponds to a pseudogene. This CDR3 comprises 15 residues.

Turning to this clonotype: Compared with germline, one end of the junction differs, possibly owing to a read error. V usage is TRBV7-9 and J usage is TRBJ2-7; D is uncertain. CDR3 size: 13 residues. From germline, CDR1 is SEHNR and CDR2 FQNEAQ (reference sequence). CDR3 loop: CASGLFSIYEQYF. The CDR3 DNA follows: TGTGCCAGCGGCTTATTCTCCATCTACGAGCAGTACTTC.

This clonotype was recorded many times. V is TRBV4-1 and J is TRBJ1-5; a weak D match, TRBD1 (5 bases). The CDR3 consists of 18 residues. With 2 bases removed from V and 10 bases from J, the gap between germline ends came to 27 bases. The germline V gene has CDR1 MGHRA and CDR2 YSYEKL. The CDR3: CASSQSILDGTYMGPQHF. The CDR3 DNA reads TGCGCCAGCAGCCAATCGATCTTAGACGGGACTTACATGGGACCCCAGCATTTT.

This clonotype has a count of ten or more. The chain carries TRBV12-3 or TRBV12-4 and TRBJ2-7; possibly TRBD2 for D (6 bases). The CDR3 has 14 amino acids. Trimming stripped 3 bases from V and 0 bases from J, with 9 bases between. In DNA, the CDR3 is TGTGCCAGCAGTTTGAGTAGCGGCTCCTACGAGCAGTACTTC. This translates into CASSLSSGSYEQYF.

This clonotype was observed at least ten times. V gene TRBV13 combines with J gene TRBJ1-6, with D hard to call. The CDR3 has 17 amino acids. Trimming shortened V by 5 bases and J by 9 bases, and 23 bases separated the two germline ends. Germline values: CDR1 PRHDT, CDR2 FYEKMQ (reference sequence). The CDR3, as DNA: TGTGCCAGCAGCCCTAGCGGACCCGGGGATCGTGGTTCACCCCTCCACTTT. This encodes CASSPSGPGDRGSPLHF.

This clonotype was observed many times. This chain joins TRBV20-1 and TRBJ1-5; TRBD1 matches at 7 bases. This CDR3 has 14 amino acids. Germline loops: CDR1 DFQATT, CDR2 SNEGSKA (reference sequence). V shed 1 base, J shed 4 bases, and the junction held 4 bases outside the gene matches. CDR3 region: CSARALQGNQPQHF. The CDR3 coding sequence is TGCAGTGCTAGAGCATTACAGGGGAATCAGCCCCAGCATTTT.

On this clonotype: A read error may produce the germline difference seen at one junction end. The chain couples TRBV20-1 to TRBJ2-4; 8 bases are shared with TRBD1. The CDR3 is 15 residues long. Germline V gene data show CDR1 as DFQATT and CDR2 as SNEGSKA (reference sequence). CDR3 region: CSAIDRGLDKNIQYF. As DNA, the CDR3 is TGTAGTGCTATCGACAGGGGTCTAGACAAAAACATTCAGTACTTC.

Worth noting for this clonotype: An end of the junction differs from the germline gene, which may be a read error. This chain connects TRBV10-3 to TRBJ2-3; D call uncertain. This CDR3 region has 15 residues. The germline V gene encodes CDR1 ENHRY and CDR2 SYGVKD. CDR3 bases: TGTGCCATCAGTAGAGACACCTTTCGCACAGATAGGCAGTATTTT. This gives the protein CAISRDTFRTDRQYF.

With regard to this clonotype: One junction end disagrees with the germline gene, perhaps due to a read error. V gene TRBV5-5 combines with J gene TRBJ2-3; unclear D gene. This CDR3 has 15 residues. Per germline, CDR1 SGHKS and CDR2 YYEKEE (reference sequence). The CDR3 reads CASTFQRSFTDTQCF. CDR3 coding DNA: TGTGCCAGCACGTTCCAGAGGAGTTTCACTGATACGCAGTGTTTT. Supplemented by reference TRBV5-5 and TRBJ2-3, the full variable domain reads DAGVTQSPTHLIKTRGQQVTLRCSPISGHKSVSWYQQVLGQGPQFIFQYYEKEERGRGNFPDRFSARQFPNYSSELNVNALLLGDSALYLCASTFQRSFTDTQCFGPGTRLTVL.

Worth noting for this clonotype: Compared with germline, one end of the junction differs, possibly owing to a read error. CDR3 sequence (DNA): TGCACCAGCAGCATTTCGGGGTTTGAAGCTTTCTTT. It is translated as CTSSISGFEAFF. V and J are TRBV11-2 and TRBJ1-1, with D unclear. Germline loops: CDR1 SGHAT, CDR2 FQNNGV. The CDR3 contains 12 residues.

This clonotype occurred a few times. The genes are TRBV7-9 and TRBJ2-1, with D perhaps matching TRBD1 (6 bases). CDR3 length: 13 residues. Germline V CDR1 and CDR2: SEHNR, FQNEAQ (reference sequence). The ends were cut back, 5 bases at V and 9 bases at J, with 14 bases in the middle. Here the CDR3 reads CASSLGGDGEQFF. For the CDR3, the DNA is TGTGCCAGCAGCCTAGGGGGTGACGGTGAGCAGTTCTTC.

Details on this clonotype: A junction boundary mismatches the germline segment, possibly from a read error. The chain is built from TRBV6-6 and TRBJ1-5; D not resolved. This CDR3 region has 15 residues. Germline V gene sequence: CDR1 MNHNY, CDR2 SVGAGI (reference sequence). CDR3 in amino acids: CASSYLGDGNKPQHF. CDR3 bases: TGTGCCAGCAGCTACCTGGGAGACGGCAATAAGCCCCAGCATTTT.

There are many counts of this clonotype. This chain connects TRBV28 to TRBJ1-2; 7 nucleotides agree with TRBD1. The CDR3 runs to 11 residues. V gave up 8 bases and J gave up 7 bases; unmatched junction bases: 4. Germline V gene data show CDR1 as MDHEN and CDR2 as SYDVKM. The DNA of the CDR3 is TGTGCCAGCTTGACAGGGTTTGGCTACACCTTC. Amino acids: CASLTGFGYTF.